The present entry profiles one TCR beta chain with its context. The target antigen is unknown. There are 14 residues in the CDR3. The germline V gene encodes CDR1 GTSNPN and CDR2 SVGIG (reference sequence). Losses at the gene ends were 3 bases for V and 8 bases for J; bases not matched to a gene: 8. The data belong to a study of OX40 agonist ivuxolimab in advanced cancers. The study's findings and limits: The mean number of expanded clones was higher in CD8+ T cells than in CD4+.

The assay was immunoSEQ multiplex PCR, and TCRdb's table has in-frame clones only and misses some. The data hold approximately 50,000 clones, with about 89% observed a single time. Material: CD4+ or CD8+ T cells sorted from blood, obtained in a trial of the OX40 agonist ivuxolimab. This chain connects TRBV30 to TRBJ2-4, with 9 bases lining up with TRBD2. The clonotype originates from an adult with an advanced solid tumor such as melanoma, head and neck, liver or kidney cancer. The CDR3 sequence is CAWRKLAGTDIQYF. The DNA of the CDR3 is TGTGCCTGGAGGAAGCTAGCGGGAACGGACATTCAGTACTTC.